This T cell receptor beta chain is from a study of T cell responses to AZD1222 COVID-19 vaccine. Study-wide results and caveats: Only a handful of AZD1222 recipients, roughly 6 in all, had baseline seropositivity. Dominant at 160-218 and 743-854, vaccine-associated CD4 TCRs also spanned spike. Clonal diversity was possibly underestimated, and white British individuals and females predominated among donors. Spike-specific TCR repertoires showed rising breadth and depth after two AZD1222 doses.

Of note for this clone: Antigen specificity is unknown.

Data came from immunoSEQ multiplex PCR; TCRdb stores just in-frame clones and leaves some out. The sample includes about 150,000 clones, 80% to 90% of them seen just once. The CDR3 has 14 amino acids. V lost 4 bases, J lost 2 bases, and 12 bases lay in between. From germline, CDR1 is SGHNT and CDR2 YYREEE (reference sequence). The chain combines TRBV5-4 with TRBJ1-2; possible D gene TRBD1, 6 bases. This sample comprised peripheral blood, obtained after recovery from COVID-19. The receptor was isolated from an adult who had recovered from COVID-19. Here the CDR3 DNA reads TGTGCCAGCAGCCCAACGACAGGAAACTATGGCTACACCTTC. It is translated as CASSPTTGNYGYTF.